The sequence of this TCR beta chain was determined in a study of shared clonotypes between healthy human individuals. Per the germline V gene, CDR1 is DFQATT and CDR2 is SNEGSKA (reference sequence). There are 11 residues in the CDR3. V was clipped by 0 bases and J by 11 bases, with 11 bases between them. The repertoire was sequenced with immunoSEQ multiplex PCR; TCRdb's copy has only in-frame clones and lacks some. Of approximately 320,000 clones in the sample, 74% were seen once. This clone was detected once. This TCR was recovered from a young man in good health. The sample taken for sequencing was memory CD4+ T cells sorted from blood. The sample's subset: CD45RA-negative fraction. J is TRBJ2-7 and V is TRBV20-1; TRBD2 is a possible D gene (6 bases). The CDR3 here is CSAREGDSKYF. In DNA, the CDR3 is TGCAGTGCTAGAGAGGGGGACTCAAAGTACTTC.